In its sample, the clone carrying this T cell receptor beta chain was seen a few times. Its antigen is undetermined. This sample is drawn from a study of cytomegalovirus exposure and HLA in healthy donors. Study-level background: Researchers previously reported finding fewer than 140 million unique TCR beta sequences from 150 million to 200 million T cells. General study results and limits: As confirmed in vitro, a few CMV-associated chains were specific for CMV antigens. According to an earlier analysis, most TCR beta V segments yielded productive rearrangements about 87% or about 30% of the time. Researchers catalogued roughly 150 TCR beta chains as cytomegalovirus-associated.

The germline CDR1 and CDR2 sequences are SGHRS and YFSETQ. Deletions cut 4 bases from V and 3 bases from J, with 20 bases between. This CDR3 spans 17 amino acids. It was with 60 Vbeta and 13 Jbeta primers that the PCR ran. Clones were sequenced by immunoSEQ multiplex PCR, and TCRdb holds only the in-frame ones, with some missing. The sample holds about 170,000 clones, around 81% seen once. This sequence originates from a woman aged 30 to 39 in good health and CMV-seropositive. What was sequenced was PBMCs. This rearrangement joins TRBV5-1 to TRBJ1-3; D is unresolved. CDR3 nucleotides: TGCGCCAGCAGCCTATCCCTCCCTGGAGGGAGTGGAAACACCATATATTTT. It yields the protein CASSLSLPGGSGNTIYF. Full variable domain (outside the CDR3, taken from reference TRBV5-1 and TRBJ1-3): KAGVTQTPRYLIKTRGQQVTLSCSPISGHRSVSWYQQTPGQGLQFLFEYFSETQRNKGNFPGRFSGRQFSNSRSEMNVSTLELGDSALYLCASSLSLPGGSGNTIYFGEGSWLTVV.